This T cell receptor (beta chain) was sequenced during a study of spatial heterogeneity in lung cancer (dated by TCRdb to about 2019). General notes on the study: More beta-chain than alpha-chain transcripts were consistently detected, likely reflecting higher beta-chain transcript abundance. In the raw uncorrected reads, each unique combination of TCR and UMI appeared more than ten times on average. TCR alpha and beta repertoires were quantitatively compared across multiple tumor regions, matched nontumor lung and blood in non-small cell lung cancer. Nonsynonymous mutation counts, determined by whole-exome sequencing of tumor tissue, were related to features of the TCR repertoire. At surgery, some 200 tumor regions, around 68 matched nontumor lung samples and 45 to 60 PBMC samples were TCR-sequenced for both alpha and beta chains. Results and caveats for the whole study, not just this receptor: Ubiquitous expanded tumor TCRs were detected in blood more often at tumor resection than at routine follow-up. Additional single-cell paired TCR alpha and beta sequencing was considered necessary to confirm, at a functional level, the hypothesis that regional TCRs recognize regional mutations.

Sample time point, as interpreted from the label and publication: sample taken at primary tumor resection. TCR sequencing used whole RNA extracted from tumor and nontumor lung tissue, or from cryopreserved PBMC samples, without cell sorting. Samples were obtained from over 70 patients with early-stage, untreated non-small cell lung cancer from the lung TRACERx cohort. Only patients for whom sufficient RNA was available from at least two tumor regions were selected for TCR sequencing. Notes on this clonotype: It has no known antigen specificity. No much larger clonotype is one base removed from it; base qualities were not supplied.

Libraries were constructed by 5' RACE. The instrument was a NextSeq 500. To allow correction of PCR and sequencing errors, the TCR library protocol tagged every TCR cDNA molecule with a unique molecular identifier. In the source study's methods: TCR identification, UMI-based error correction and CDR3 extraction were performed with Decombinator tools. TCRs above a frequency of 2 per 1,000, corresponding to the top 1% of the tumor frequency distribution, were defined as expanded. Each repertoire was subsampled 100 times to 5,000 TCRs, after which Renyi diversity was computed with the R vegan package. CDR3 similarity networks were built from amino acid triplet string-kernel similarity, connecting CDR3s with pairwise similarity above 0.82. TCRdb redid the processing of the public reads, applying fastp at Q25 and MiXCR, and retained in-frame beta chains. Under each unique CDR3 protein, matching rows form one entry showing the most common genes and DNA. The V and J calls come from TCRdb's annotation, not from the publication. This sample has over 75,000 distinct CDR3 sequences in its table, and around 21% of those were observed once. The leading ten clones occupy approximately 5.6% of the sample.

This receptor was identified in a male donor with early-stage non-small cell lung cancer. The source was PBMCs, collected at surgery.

This receptor carries the CDR3 CASSFGQGEQYF. The DNA reads as follows: TGTGCCAGCAGCTTCGGACAGGGGGAGCAGTACTTC. The rearrangement joined TRBV7-9 to TRBJ2-7, with 9 middle bases fitting TRBD1. Spanning cysteine to phenylalanine, the CDR3 consists of 12 amino acids. Kept here is only the CDR3 DNA, which spans 36 bases and is read in frame from base 1. Reading the germline V gene (reference sequence) gives CDR1 SEHNR and CDR2 FQNEAQ. Trimming removed 3 bases from V and 7 bases from J; the gene matches leave 1 base unexplained.